This is a list of T cell receptor beta chains from one sample in a study of cytomegalovirus exposure and HLA in healthy donors. Assay: immunoSEQ multiplex PCR; the TCRdb copy retains only in-frame clones and omits some. The table lists about 190,000 clones, around 84% of them singletons, with approximately 2.9% in the top ten. Sample: PBMCs. These receptors were obtained from a woman aged 50 to 65 in good health and CMV-seropositive. Each CDR3 is given with its conserved first and last residue. Fields, in order: CDR3 protein, CDR3 DNA, V gene, D gene, clone size, J gene, CDR3 length. D genes are given only for firm matches. The size entry is marked missing in some rows and otherwise reads once, few, many or a size class.

CASSVDPVPYTSSYNEQFF,TGTGCCAGCAGCGTAGACCCTGTCCCCTACACTAGCTCCTACAATGAGCAGTTCTTC,TRBV9,-,-,TRBJ2-1,19
CASRRGQTGELFF,TGTGCCAGCCGCCGGGGACAAACCGGGGAGCTGTTTTTT,TRBV2,-,-,TRBJ2-2,13
CASSSPGGADEQFF,TGTGCCAGCAGCTCCCCCGGGGGAGCAGATGAGCAGTTCTTC,TRBV7-8,-,once,TRBJ2-1,14
CASSVGTGGYEQYF,TGCGCCAGCAGCGTTGGGACAGGGGGCTACGAGCAGTACTTC,TRBV5-1,TRBD1,-,TRBJ2-7,14
CASTSGGASGELFF,TGTGCCAGTACTAGCGGGGGGGCCAGCGGGGAGCTGTTTTTT,TRBV10-3,TRBD2,-,TRBJ2-2,14
CASSHSLVLAGELFF,TGCGCCAGCAGCCACTCACTAGTCCTTGCCGGGGAGCTGTTTTTT,TRBV4-1,-,few,TRBJ2-2,15
CASSSRQAPYEQYF,TGTGCCAGCAGCTCCAGACAGGCCCCCTACGAGCAGTACTTC,TRBV7-9,-,-,TRBJ2-7,14
CASSLGSGAAKETQYF,TGTGCCAGCAGCTTGGGTAGCGGGGCGGCGAAGGAGACCCAGTACTTC,TRBV5-4,TRBD2,once,TRBJ2-5,16
CASSPDQGGLAGAETQYF,TGTGCCAGCAGCCCAGACCAGGGTGGACTAGCGGGGGCAGAGACCCAGTACTTC,TRBV7-3,TRBD2,once,TRBJ2-5,18
CASSLGRTSGEITDTQYF,TGCGCCAGCAGCTTGGGCCGGACTAGCGGGGAGATCACAGATACGCAGTATTTT,TRBV5-1,TRBD2,-,TRBJ2-3,18
CASRELYTEAFF,TGTGCCAGCAGGGAACTTTACACTGAAGCTTTCTTT,TRBV2,-,once,TRBJ1-1,12
CASSERPGRDTDTQYF,TGTGCCAGCAGTGAACGCCCGGGGCGGGACACAGATACGCAGTATTTT,TRBV6-1,-,-,TRBJ2-3,16
CAIRTSGDTDTQYF,TGTGCCATCAGGACTAGCGGGGACACAGATACGCAGTATTTT,TRBV10-3,TRBD2,-,TRBJ2-3,14
CASSRLAAHTDTQYF,TGTGCCAGCAGCCGACTAGCCGCACACACAGATACGCAGTATTTT,TRBV14,TRBD2,-,TRBJ2-3,15
CASTSPGQGIYEAFF,TGTGCCAGCACCTCCCCCGGACAGGGTATATATGAAGCTTTCTTT,TRBV6-5,TRBD1,-,TRBJ1-1,15
CASSSAWGGISTDTQYF,TGTGCCAGCAGCTCCGCCTGGGGGGGAATTAGTACAGATACGCAGTATTTT,TRBV11-2,TRBD2,-,TRBJ2-3,17
CASSTGGRYEQYF,TGTGCCAGCAGTACAGGGGGACGGTACGAGCAGTACTTC,TRBV6-5,TRBD1,-,TRBJ2-7,13
CASSFGGQGSRMNTEAFF,TGTGCCAGCAGTTTCGGGGGACAGGGTTCGCGTATGAACACTGAAGCTTTCTTT,TRBV27,TRBD1,-,TRBJ1-1,18
CASTKRDSSSYNEQFF,TGTGCCAGTACCAAAAGGGACAGCAGCTCCTACAATGAGCAGTTCTTC,TRBV19,TRBD1,-,TRBJ2-1,16
CASSLGQYEQYF,TGTGCCAGCAGTTTAGGGCAGTACGAGCAGTACTTC,TRBV28,-,-,TRBJ2-7,12
CASSLDRGTDTQYF,TGTGCCAGCAGCTTGGACAGGGGCACAGATACGCAGTATTTT,TRBV7-9,TRBD1,-,TRBJ2-3,14
CASSSGQGAGQPQHF,TGTGCCAGCAGCTCCGGACAGGGGGCAGGTCAGCCCCAGCATTTT,TRBV7-2,TRBD1,once,TRBJ1-5,15
CASSSPTSRQFF,TGTGCCAGCTCATCTCCGACTAGCAGGCAGTTCTTC,TRBV18,TRBD2,once,TRBJ2-1,12
CAISDVGLAETSTGELFF,TGTGCCATCAGTGATGTTGGACTAGCGGAAACTTCCACCGGGGAGCTGTTTTTT,TRBV10-3,TRBD2,-,TRBJ2-2,18
CASQRRGGPYEQYF,TGTGCCTCGCAGCGGCGGGGGGGCCCCTACGAGCAGTACTTC,TRBV19,TRBD2,-,TRBJ2-7,14
CASSSRGAGNTIYF,TGTGCCAGCAGTTCCCGGGGGGCTGGAAACACCATATATTTT,TRBV27,-,-,TRBJ1-3,14
CASSEAGKGTQYF,TGTGCCAGCAGTGAAGCGGGCAAAGGGACCCAGTACTTC,TRBV6-5,-,-,TRBJ2-5,13
CASSLSGSGGQETQYF,TGTGCCAGCAGCTTATCGGGATCGGGGGGCCAAGAGACCCAGTACTTC,TRBV7-2,TRBD2,-,TRBJ2-5,16
CASSWPGGNYGYTF,TGTGCCAGCAGCTGGCCCGGGGGAAACTATGGCTACACCTTC,TRBV28,-,once,TRBJ1-2,14
CASTIGGSTNYGYTF,TGTGCCTCTACGATAGGCGGCAGTACTAACTATGGCTACACCTTC,TRBV30,-,once,TRBJ1-2,15
CASSFDTEAFF,TGTGCCAGCAGTTTCGACACTGAAGCTTTCTTT,TRBV28,-,few,TRBJ1-1,11
CASINRGRSSYNEQFF,TGTGCCAGCATCAACAGGGGCCGGTCCTCCTACAATGAGCAGTTCTTC,TRBV18,TRBD1,-,TRBJ2-1,16
CASSPVGDTYQPQHF,TGTGCCAGCAGCCCCGTTGGGGACACATATCAGCCCCAGCATTTT,TRBV27,-,-,TRBJ1-5,15
CASRSTGGNYGYTF,TGTGCCAGCCGATCTACAGGGGGCAACTATGGCTACACCTTC,TRBV6-5,TRBD1,-,TRBJ1-2,14
CASSQVGTGRSYNEQFF,TGCGCCAGCAGCCAAGTTGGGACAGGCCGCTCCTACAATGAGCAGTTCTTC,TRBV4-1,TRBD1,-,TRBJ2-1,17
CASSPLAGGLSEQFF,TGCGCCAGCAGCCCACTAGCGGGGGGGTTAAGCGAGCAGTTCTTC,TRBV4-3,TRBD2,-,TRBJ2-1,15
CASSQDLGGGNTIYF,TGCGCCAGCAGCCAAGATCTCGGGGGAGGAAACACCATATATTTT,TRBV4-1,-,once,TRBJ1-3,15
CASSVGGSTAYEQYF,TGTGCCAGCAGTGTAGGCGGGAGCACAGCCTACGAGCAGTACTTC,TRBV6-1,TRBD2,-,TRBJ2-7,15
CAIRATGAVYGYTF,TGTGCCATCAGGGCTACAGGGGCTGTTTATGGCTACACCTTC,TRBV10-3,TRBD1,few,TRBJ1-2,14
CASSTPGLGRGEQFF,TGTGCCAGCAGCACCCCGGGACTAGGGAGGGGTGAGCAGTTCTTC,TRBV7-2,TRBD2,-,TRBJ2-1,15
CASSDDKSNQPQHF,TGTGCCAGCAGTGATGACAAGAGCAATCAGCCCCAGCATTTT,TRBV2,-,-,TRBJ1-5,14
CASSYSSRWAETQYF,TGTGCCAGCAGTTACTCAAGCAGGTGGGCCGAGACCCAGTACTTC,TRBV6-6,-,-,TRBJ2-5,15
CATSTVRPRYEQYF,TGTGCCACCAGCACCGTCAGGCCTCGGTACGAGCAGTACTTC,TRBV15,-,-,TRBJ2-7,14
CASSLETGVNAYEQYF,TGCGCCAGCAGCTTGGAGACAGGGGTTAATGCCTACGAGCAGTACTTC,TRBV5-1,TRBD1,-,TRBJ2-7,16
CASFPGQGTNEQFF,TGCGCCAGCTTTCCGGGACAGGGAACGAATGAGCAGTTCTTC,TRBV5-1,TRBD1,-,TRBJ2-1,14
CASTNGGGTEAFF,TGTGCCAGCACCAACGGGGGGGGAACTGAAGCCTTCTTT,TRBV6-6,-,once,TRBJ1-1,13
CASSYEGTTYEQYF,TGTGCCAGCAGTTACGAGGGTACTACCTACGAGCAGTACTTC,TRBV6-5,-,-,TRBJ2-7,14
CAWSREAGANVLTF,TGTGCCTGGAGTCGGGAAGCTGGGGCCAACGTCCTGACTTTC,TRBV30,-,few,TRBJ2-6,14
CASSFRAYEQYF,TGTGCCAGCAGTTTCAGGGCCTACGAGCAGTACTTC,TRBV6-5,-,-,TRBJ2-7,12
CASSIVGGFGGGYTF,TGTGCCAGTAGTATAGTAGGAGGGTTTGGTGGAGGCTACACCTTC,TRBV19,-,-,TRBJ1-2,15
CASSPMDRGFHEQYF,TGTGCCAGCTCACCGATGGACAGGGGATTCCACGAGCAGTACTTC,TRBV18,TRBD1,once,TRBJ2-7,15
CASSAIDSPEAFF,TGTGCCAGTAGTGCTATAGACAGTCCTGAAGCTTTCTTT,TRBV19,-,-,TRBJ1-1,13
CASSFGAPYNSPLHF,TGTGCCAGCAGTTTTGGGGCACCCTATAATTCACCCCTCCACTTT,TRBV28,-,-,TRBJ1-6,15
CASSPGTVNTEAFF,TGTGCCAGCAGTCCCGGGACAGTCAACACTGAAGCTTTCTTT,TRBV27,TRBD1,-,TRBJ1-1,14